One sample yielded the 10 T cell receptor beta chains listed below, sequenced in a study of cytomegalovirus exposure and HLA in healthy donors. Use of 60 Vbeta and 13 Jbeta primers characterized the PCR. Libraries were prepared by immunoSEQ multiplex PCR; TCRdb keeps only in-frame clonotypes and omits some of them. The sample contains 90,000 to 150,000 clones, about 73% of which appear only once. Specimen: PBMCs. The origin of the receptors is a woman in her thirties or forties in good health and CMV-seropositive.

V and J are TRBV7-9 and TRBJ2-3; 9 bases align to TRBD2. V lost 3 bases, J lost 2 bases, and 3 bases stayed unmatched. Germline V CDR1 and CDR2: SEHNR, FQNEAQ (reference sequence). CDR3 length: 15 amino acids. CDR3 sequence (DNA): TGTGCCAGCAGCTTGAGCGGGGGGTACACAGATACGCAGTATTTT. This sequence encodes CASSLSGGYTDTQYF.

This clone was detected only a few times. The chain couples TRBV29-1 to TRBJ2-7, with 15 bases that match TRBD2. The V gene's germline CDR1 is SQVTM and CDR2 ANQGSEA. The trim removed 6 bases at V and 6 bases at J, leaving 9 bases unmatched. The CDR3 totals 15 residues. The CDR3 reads CSVGLGLAGGLEQYF. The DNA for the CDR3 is TGCAGCGTCGGACTTGGACTAGCGGGGGGGCTCGAGCAGTACTTC.

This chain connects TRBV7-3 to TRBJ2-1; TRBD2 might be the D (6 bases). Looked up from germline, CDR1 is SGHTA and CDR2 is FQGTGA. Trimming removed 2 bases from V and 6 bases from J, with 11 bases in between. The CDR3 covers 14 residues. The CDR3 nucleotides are TGTGCCAGCAGCTTAGAGGCGGGGATCAATGAGCAGTTCTTC. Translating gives CASSLEAGINEQFF.

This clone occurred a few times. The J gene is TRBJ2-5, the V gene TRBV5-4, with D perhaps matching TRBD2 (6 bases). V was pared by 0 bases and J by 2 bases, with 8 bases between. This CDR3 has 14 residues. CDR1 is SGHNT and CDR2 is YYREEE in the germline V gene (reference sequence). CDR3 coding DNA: TGTGCCAGCAGCTTGGGTGGGACTCAAGAGACCCAGTACTTC. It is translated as CASSLGGTQETQYF.

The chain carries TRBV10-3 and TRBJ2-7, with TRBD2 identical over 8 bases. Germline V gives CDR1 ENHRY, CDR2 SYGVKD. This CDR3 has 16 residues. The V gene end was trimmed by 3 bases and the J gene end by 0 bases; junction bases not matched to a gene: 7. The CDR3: CAISEGTAGASYEQYF. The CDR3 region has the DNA TGTGCCATCAGTGAAGGTACAGCGGGGGCCTCCTACGAGCAGTACTTC.

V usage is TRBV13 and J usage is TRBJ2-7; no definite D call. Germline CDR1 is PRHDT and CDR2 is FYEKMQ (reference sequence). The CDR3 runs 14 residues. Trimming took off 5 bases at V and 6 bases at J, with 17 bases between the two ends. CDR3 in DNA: TGTGCCAGCAGCCCAAAACAATCAGTTCTCGAGCAGTACTTC. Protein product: CASSPKQSVLEQYF.

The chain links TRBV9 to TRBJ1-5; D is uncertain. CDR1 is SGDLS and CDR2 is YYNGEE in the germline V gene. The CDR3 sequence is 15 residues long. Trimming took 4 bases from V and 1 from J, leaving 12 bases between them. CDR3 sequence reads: CASSLSPGSNQPQHF. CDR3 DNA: TGTGCCAGCAGCCTTTCACCGGGAAGCAATCAGCCCCAGCATTTT. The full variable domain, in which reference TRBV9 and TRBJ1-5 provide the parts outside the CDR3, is DSGVTQTPKHLITATGQRVTLRCSPRSGDLSVYWYQQSLDQGLQFLIQYYNGEERAKGNILERFSAQQFPDLHSELNLSSLELGDSALYFCASSLSPGSNQPQHFGDGTRLSIL.

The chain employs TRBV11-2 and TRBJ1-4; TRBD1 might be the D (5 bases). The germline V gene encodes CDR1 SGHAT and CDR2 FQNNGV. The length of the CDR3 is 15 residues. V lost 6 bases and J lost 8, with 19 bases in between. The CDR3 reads CASSRSGRGGEKLFF. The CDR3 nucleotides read TGTGCCAGCAGTCGATCGGGGAGGGGCGGCGAAAAACTGTTTTTT.

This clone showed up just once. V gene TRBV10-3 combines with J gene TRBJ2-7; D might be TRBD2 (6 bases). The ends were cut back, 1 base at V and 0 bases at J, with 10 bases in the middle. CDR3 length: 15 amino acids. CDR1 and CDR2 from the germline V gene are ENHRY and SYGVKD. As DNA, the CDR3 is TGTGCCATCAGTGAGTTTAGCGGTAACTCCTACGAGCAGTACTTC. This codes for CAISEFSGNSYEQYF.

CDR3 coding DNA: TGTGCCAGCAGACGGGACAGCGGGCCCCAGCATTTT. Its protein is CASRRDSGPQHF. V gene TRBV7-2 combines with J gene TRBJ1-5, with TRBD1 identical over 7 bases. Trimming removed 6 bases from V and 9 bases from J; junction bases left unmatched: 5. CDR3 length: 12 amino acids. Germline V CDR1 and CDR2: SGHTA, FQGNSA.